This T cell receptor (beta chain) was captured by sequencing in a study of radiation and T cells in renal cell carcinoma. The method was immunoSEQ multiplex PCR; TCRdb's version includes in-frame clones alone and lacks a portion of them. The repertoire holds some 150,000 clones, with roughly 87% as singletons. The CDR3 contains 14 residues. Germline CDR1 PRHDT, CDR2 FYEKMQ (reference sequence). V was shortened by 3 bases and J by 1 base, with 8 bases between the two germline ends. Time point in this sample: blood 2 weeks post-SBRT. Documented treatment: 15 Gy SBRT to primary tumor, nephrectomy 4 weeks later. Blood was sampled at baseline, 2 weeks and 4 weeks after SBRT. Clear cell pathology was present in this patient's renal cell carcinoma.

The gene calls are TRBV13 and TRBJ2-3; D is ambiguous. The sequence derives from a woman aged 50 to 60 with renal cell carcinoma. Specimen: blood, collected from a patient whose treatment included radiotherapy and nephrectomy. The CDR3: CASSLRRRTDTQYF. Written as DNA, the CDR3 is TGTGCCAGCAGCTTGAGGCGACGCACAGATACGCAGTATTTT.